A single sample gave rise to the 22 T cell receptor beta chains below, sequenced in a study of blood T cell repertoires in COVID-19. Produced via immunoSEQ multiplex PCR; TCRdb's table is partial and in-frame only. The sample has about 27,000 clones; around nine tenths are singletons. Sample: peripheral blood. These receptors were collected from a man between 65 and 80 years old with active COVID-19.

The chain has TRBV14 and TRBJ2-2, with TRBD2 matching over 11 bases. The J segment lost 3 bases and the V segment lost 4 bases, leaving 13 bases of the junction unmatched. Germline assignment: CDR1 SGHDN and CDR2 FVKESK. The CDR3 runs to 19 residues. The CDR3 nucleotides are TGTGCCAGCAGCCCCGAGCTCATACTAGCGGGGGCCGACACCGGGGAGCTGTTTTTT. Amino acid sequence: CASSPELILAGADTGELFF.

J is TRBJ2-3 and V is TRBV14; TRBD2 matches at 10 bases. Germline V gene lookup returns CDR1 SGHDN and CDR2 FVKESK. Trimming at V came to 3 bases and at J to 2 bases, leaving 2 bases not matched to a gene. There are 15 residues in the CDR3. The CDR3 reads CASSQGLANTDTQYF. CDR3 nucleotides: TGTGCCAGCAGCCAGGGACTAGCGAACACAGATACGCAGTATTTT.

The V gene is TRBV4-2, the J gene TRBJ1-2, with 7 bases fitting TRBD1. This CDR3 is built from 14 residues. J gave up 6 bases and V 2 bases, and 6 bases lay outside the gene matches. CDR1 and CDR2 (germline): LGHNA, YNFKEQ. CDR3 coding DNA: TGTGCCAGCAGCCAATCGACAGGGTCAGATGGCTACACCTTC. Protein sequence: CASSQSTGSDGYTF.

This chain uses TRBV21-1 with TRBJ2-4; the table's D gene call, TRBD2, was not cross checked with the DNA. TRBV21-1 is marked as a pseudogene. This CDR3 is built from 17 residues. The CDR3 is CASSKLPGSRAKNIQYF. CDR3 bases: TGTGCCAGCAGCAAACTCCCGGGGAGTAGAGCCAAAAACATTCAGTACTTC.

The chain employs TRBV6-5 and TRBJ2-2, with TRBD1 identical over 12 bases. J lost 4 bases, V lost 6 bases, and 3 bases had no gene match. CDR3 length equals 15 residues. Germline V CDR1 and CDR2: MNHEY, SVGAGI. CDR3 sequence reads: CASRGQGAVTGELFF. The DNA of the CDR3 is TGTGCCAGCAGGGGACAGGGGGCGGTCACCGGGGAGCTGTTTTTT.

CDR3 in amino acids: CASSYSYRDSYEQYF. Written as DNA, the CDR3 is TGTGCCAGCAGTTACTCATACAGGGATTCCTACGAGCAGTACTTC. The chain recombines TRBV6-5 with TRBJ2-7; TRBD1 might be the D (6 bases). Germline CDR1 is MNHEY and CDR2 is SVGAGI. The CDR3 length is 15 residues. V gave up 0 bases and J gave up 1 base, with 10 bases separating them.

This clone occurred a few times. CDR3 coding DNA: TGTGCCAGCAGCTTAACGGGGACAGCGTTCTCCGAGCAGTACTTC. Encoded protein: CASSLTGTAFSEQYF. The chain joins TRBV11-2 to TRBJ2-7; TRBD1 agrees at 7 bases. Trimming removed 2 bases from V and 6 bases from J; junction bases left unmatched: 10. The germline V gene has CDR1 SGHAT and CDR2 FQNNGV. The CDR3 spans 15 residues.

The V and J genes are TRBV28 and TRBJ2-7; 9 bases line up with TRBD1. Germline CDR1 is MDHEN and CDR2 is SYDVKM. CDR3 length: 15 residues. Trimming cost V 4 bases and J 4 bases; bases outside gene matches: 8. DNA for the CDR3: TGTGCCAGCAGTTCTTACACGGGACAGGGATACGAGCAGTACTTC. Translation gives CASSSYTGQGYEQYF. Combining the CDR3 with reference TRBV28 and TRBJ2-7 gives the whole variable domain DVKVTQSSRYLVKRTGEKVFLECVQDMDHENMFWYRQDPGLGLRLIYFSYDVKMKEKGDIPEGYSVSREKKERFSLILESASTNQTSMYLCASSSYTGQGYEQYFGPGTRLTVT.

CDR3 coding DNA: TGTGCCAGCACCCTTCTTAGAGAAGGGACACTTGCAACTAATGAAAAACTGTTTTTT. Translation gives CASTLLREGTLATNEKLFF. The chain recombines TRBV7-8 with TRBJ1-4, with D possibly being TRBD1 (6 bases). The V gene lost 7 bases and the J gene lost 0 bases, with 24 bases spanning the gap. Looked up from germline, CDR1 is SGHVS and CDR2 is FQNEAQ. The CDR3 spans 19 residues.

V is TRBV4-1 and J is TRBJ1-2, with 7 bases that match TRBD1. Germline values: CDR1 MGHRA, CDR2 YSYEKL. V shed 0 bases, J shed 4 bases, and the junction held 5 bases outside the gene matches. The CDR3 is 15 residues long. CDR3 sequence: CASSQDETGFYGYTF. In DNA form, the CDR3 reads TGCGCCAGCAGCCAAGATGAGACAGGGTTCTATGGCTACACCTTC.

The chain couples TRBV7-9 to TRBJ2-1, with no clear D. The CDR3 covers 14 residues. The germline V gene encodes CDR1 SEHNR and CDR2 FQNEAQ (reference sequence). V was clipped by 5 bases and J by 3 bases, with 11 bases between them. This CDR3 reads CASSPTRYYNEQFF. The DNA of the CDR3 is TGTGCCAGCAGCCCGACACGGTACTACAATGAGCAGTTCTTC.

This chain joins TRBV6-5 and TRBJ1-2, with a tentative D call TRBD1 (6 bases). The CDR3 is 13 amino acids. Germline V CDR1 and CDR2: MNHEY, SVGAGI. V lost 10 bases and J lost 4, with 16 bases in between. The CDR3 DNA reads TGTGCCACGAGCCAGGGGACCACCTATGGCTACACCTTC. Protein sequence: CATSQGTTYGYTF.

Concerning this clone itself: A read error may produce the germline difference seen at one junction end. V is TRBV19 and J is TRBJ2-2, with D maybe TRBD1 (6 bases). CDR3 length equals 14 residues. From germline, CDR1 is LNHDA and CDR2 SQIVND (reference sequence). The CDR3 reads CASRIGQGTGELFF. CDR3 sequence (DNA): TGTGCCAGTAGGATAGGGCAGGGGACCGGGGAGCTGTTTTTT.

This clone was seen more than once but under ten times. The chain uses TRBV10-3 and TRBJ1-1; D ambiguous. The V end was cut by 0 bases, the J end by 1 base, with 9 bases between. Germline assignment: CDR1 ENHRY and CDR2 SYGVKD. The CDR3 sequence is 15 residues long. Here the CDR3 reads CAISESETPNTEAFF. The CDR3 DNA reads TGTGCCATCAGTGAGTCAGAGACACCGAACACTGAAGCTTTCTTT.

The chain joins TRBV5-4 to TRBJ2-2; D may be TRBD2 (5 bases). Trimming removed 0 bases at V and 3 bases at J, with 9 bases between. This CDR3 contains 15 residues. Looked up from germline, CDR1 is SGHNT and CDR2 is YYREEE (reference sequence). The CDR3 here is CASSLAMRDTGELFF. CDR3 DNA: TGTGCCAGCAGCTTGGCTATGAGGGACACCGGGGAGCTGTTTTTT.

The V gene is TRBV21-1, the J gene TRBJ1-1. TRBV21-1 is a pseudogene locus. This CDR3 has 14 amino acids. CDR3 sequence reads: CASSKAGLWWGAFF. DNA for the CDR3: TGTGCCAGCAGCAAAGCTGGACTATGGTGGGGAGCTTTCTTT.

The chain recombines TRBV27 with TRBJ2-1; possibly TRBD2 for D (5 bases). The V gene's germline CDR1 is MNHEY and CDR2 SMNVEV (reference sequence). Trimming stripped 3 bases from V and 3 bases from J, with 12 bases between. This CDR3 has 15 residues. The CDR3 region has the DNA TGTGCCAGCAGTTTCGAGGGATTTGGCTACAATGAGCAGTTCTTC. Amino acid sequence: CASSFEGFGYNEQFF.

The V gene is TRBV6-2 or TRBV6-3, the J gene TRBJ2-7; 7 bases align to TRBD1. The CDR3 totals 14 residues. CDR1 is MNHEY and CDR2 is SVGEGT in the germline V gene. Unmatched junction bases numbered 2, after V lost 0 bases and J lost 3 bases. The CDR3 coding sequence is TGTGCCAGCAGTTACTCCCGACAGGGCTACGAGCAGTACTTC. Amino acid sequence: CASSYSRQGYEQYF.

The chain has TRBV5-1 and TRBJ2-5; D call uncertain. V lost 3 bases to trimming and J lost 0 bases, with 3 bases between them. Looked up from germline, CDR1 is SGHRS and CDR2 is YFSETQ. The CDR3 loop spans 12 amino acids. This chain's CDR3 is CASSSNQETQYF. The CDR3 nucleotides are TGCGCCAGCAGCTCTAACCAAGAGACCCAGTACTTC.

The chain links TRBV3-1 (or the pseudogene TRBV3-2) to TRBJ1-2; D ambiguous. V lost 0 bases and J lost 9, with 11 bases in between. The CDR3 totals 13 residues. The germline V gene has CDR1 LGHDT and CDR2 YNNKEL (reference sequence). DNA for the CDR3: TGTGCCAGCAGCCAAGATATAGAATCAAGCTACACCTTC. Translating gives CASSQDIESSYTF.

The CDR3 loop is CASSPGQGLYEQYF. In DNA form, the CDR3 reads TGTGCCAGCAGCCCGGGACAGGGCCTCTACGAGCAGTACTTC. J is TRBJ2-7 and V is TRBV7-9; 9 nucleotides match TRBD1. This CDR3 has 14 amino acids. With 5 bases clipped from V and 3 bases from J, the junction kept 5 bases outside the gene matches. Germline CDR1 SEHNR, CDR2 FQNEAQ (reference sequence).

V and J are TRBV5-4 and TRBJ2-7; 9 bases map to TRBD1. Germline-derived CDR1 and CDR2 are SGHNT and YYREEE (reference sequence). The ends lost 5 bases at V and 7 bases at J; junction bases unmatched: 13. The CDR3 loop spans 15 amino acids. As DNA, the CDR3 is TGTGCCAGCAGTCAACCGGGACAGGGTATCCGGGAGCAGTACTTC. Protein product: CASSQPGQGIREQYF.